A selection of T cell receptor beta chains follows, all from one sample in a study of blood T cell repertoires in COVID-19. Some clones are missing from TCRdb's copy, which holds only in-frame ones; the method was immunoSEQ multiplex PCR. The sample holds over 25,000 clones, approximately 85% seen once. Sequencing used peripheral blood. The receptors originated from a man older than 75 with active COVID-19. The CDR3 runs from the conserved cysteine through the conserved F or W. The D gene is left open where the match is weak.

J gene,D gene,V gene,CDR3 protein
TRBJ1-3,.,TRBV11-3,CASSPVRNTIYF
TRBJ2-3,TRBD2,TRBV6-4,CASSPSGGTDTQYF
TRBJ1-5,.,TRBV7-2,CASSLKGDQPQHF
TRBJ1-1,.,TRBV7-8,CASSLVLSNTEAFF
TRBJ2-6,.,TRBV7-9,CAPRGSQGVSGANVLTF
TRBJ2-1,TRBD1,TRBV7-9,CASSLAAQGMGNEQFF
TRBJ1-4,.,TRBV7-9,CASSLVLLRATNEKLFF
TRBJ2-3,TRBD2,TRBV5-4,CASSSQRGLGDTQYF
TRBJ2-2,TRBD1,TRBV19,CASSPWTGNTGELFF
TRBJ2-7,.,TRBV6-5,CASSVRGREQYF
TRBJ2-3,.,TRBV13,CASSLQLADSTDTQYF
TRBJ1-2,.,TRBV28,CASSFATDYGYTF
TRBJ1-5,.,TRBV6-2/TRBV6-3,CASSYVQSNQPQHF
TRBJ2-7,TRBD2,TRBV28,CASSISGGAYEQYF
TRBJ2-7,.,TRBV28,CASSAGRGAEYF
TRBJ2-2,.,TRBV7-3,CASSQANTGELFF
TRBJ2-1,TRBD1,TRBV2,CATRAGTGGNNEQFF
TRBJ2-4,.,TRBV15,CATSRDLAKNIQYF
TRBJ2-7,.,TRBV2,CASSVLLFREQYF
TRBJ2-5,.,TRBV6-6,CASSPLGKETQYF
TRBJ2-5,TRBD1,TRBV28,CASSFGPPDRVDRETQYF
TRBJ1-2,.,TRBV28,CASSLSIRGLGYGYTF
TRBJ1-5,TRBD1,TRBV28,CASSSDRGLSDQPQHF
TRBJ1-2,.,TRBV6-1,CASSAGQDYGYTF
TRBJ2-3,TRBD2,TRBV11-2,CASSPLAGRSDTQYF
TRBJ2-2,TRBD1,TRBV25-1,CASSNTGTGGTGELFF
TRBJ2-7,.,TRBV6-5,CASRAGVGEQYF
TRBJ1-1,.,TRBV5-8,CASSLEGGFTEAFF
TRBJ2-7,.,TRBV30,CAPSGFYYEQYF
TRBJ2-7,TRBD2,TRBV11-2,CASSFGLGQYF
TRBJ1-4,.,TRBV5-1,CASRLDWSNEKLFF
TRBJ2-3,TRBD2,TRBV19,CASSKGLAGGSTDTQYF
TRBJ2-7,.,TRBV9,CASSVATGLVYEQYF
TRBJ2-7,.,TRBV9,CASSVTGGFYEQYF
TRBJ1-1,TRBD1,TRBV7-2,CASSLWGATGGGNTEAFF
TRBJ2-7,.,TRBV27,CASSLLQGYEQYF
TRBJ2-2,.,TRBV5-4,CASSSRTENTGELFF
TRBJ1-2,.,TRBV6-1,CASSDFGQNALRGYTF
TRBJ2-1,.,TRBV7-8,CASSPGGTNNEQFF
TRBJ2-1,.,TRBV6-1,CASSESHLPNNEQFF
TRBJ2-1,.,TRBV11-2,CASSLEGRRMGEQFF
TRBJ2-7,TRBD1,TRBV25-1,CASSVGQGTYEQYF
TRBJ1-3,TRBD1,TRBV20-1,CSASTGASPGNTIYF
TRBJ2-2,TRBD2,TRBV4-1,CASSQDPSRGVVGELFF
TRBJ1-6,TRBD1,TRBV10-1,CASTTRDREPSSYNSPLHF
TRBJ2-5,TRBD2,TRBV27,CASSGSGGVWETQYF
TRBJ1-6,.,TRBV5-1,CASSDSPGNSPLHF
TRBJ2-3,TRBD2,TRBV7-2,CASSPRVSGGAPDTQYF
TRBJ2-5,TRBD1,TRBV7-3,CASSRDRGAETQYF
TRBJ1-4,.,TRBV3-1/TRBV3-2,CASSQETREKLFF
TRBJ1-4,TRBD1,TRBV7-9,CASSFWDRDEKLFF
TRBJ2-7,TRBD1,TRBV14,CASSLDRAYEQYF
TRBJ1-1,.,TRBV19,CASSIRGLMSYTEAFF
TRBJ1-2,TRBD1,TRBV3-1/TRBV3-2,CASSQRPARRGPYGYTF
TRBJ2-3,.,TRBV9,CASSVGSVNTDTQYF